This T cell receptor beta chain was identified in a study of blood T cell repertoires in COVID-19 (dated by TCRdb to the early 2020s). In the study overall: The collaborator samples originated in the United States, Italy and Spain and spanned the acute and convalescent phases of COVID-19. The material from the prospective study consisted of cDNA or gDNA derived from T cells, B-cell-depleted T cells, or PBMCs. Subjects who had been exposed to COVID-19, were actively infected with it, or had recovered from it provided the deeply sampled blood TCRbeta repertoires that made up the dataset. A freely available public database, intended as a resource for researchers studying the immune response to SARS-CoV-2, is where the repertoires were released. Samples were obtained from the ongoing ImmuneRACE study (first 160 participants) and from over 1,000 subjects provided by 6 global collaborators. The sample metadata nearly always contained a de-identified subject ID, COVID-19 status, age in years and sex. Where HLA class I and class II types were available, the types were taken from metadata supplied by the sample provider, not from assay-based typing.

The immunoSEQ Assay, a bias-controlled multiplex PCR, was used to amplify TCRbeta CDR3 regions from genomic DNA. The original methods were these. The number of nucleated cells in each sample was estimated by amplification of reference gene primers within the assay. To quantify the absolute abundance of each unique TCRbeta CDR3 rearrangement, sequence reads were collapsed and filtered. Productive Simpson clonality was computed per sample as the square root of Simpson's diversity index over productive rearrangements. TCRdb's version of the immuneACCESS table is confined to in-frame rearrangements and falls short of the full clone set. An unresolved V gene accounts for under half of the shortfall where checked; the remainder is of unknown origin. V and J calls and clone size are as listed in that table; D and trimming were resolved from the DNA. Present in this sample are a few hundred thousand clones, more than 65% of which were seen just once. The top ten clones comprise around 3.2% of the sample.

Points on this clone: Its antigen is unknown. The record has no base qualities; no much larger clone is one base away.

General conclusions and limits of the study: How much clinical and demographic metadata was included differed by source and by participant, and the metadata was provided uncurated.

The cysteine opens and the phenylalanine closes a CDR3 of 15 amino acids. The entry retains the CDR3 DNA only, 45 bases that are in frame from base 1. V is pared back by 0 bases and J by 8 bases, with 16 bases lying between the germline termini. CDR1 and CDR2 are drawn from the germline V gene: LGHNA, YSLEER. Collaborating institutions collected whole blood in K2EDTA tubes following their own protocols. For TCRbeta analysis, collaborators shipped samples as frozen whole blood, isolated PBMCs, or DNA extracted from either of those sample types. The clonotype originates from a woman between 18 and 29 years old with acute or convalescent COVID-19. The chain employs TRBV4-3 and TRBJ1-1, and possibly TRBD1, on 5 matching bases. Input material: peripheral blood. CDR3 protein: CASSQDSLTVLEAFF. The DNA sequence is TGCGCCAGCAGCCAAGATTCACTGACAGTTTTAGAAGCTTTCTTT.